This T cell receptor (beta chain) is from a study of T cell changes during pregnancy in multiple sclerosis. CDR1 and CDR2 (germline): PRHDT, FYEKMQ (reference sequence). The CDR3 is 15 residues long. Trimming took off 3 bases at V and 3 bases at J, with 15 bases between the two ends. Measured with immunoSEQ multiplex PCR; TCRdb has only the in-frame clones, and not every one. The sample has about 130,000 clones; less than 97% are singletons. This clonotype was sampled from a female donor with multiple sclerosis, enrolled in a pregnancy study. This material consisted of peripheral blood, taken after pregnancy. The rearrangement joins TRBV13 to TRBJ2-7; D might be TRBD2 (6 bases). DNA of the CDR3: TGTGCCAGCAGCTTGGGCTCGGGGGAGAACTACGAGCAGTACTTC. Amino acids: CASSLGSGENYEQYF.